The entry that follows covers one T cell receptor beta chain sequence. Its target is unknown. The CDR3 loop spans 18 amino acids. CDR1 is MDHEN and CDR2 is SYDVKM in the germline V gene. After removal of 2 bases from V and 3 bases from J, the junction contained 13 bases not matched to a gene. The source of the sample is a study of long-term antiretroviral therapy in people with HIV. Study-wide results and caveats: Therapy changes, viral resistance and ART adherence were not documented in the available data.

Version v3.0 of the immunoSEQ assay was performed at survey level. The protocol was immunoSEQ multiplex PCR, while the TCRdb copy is restricted to in-frame clones and leaves out a portion. The table records tens of thousands of clones, 80% to 85% of them present only once. The rearrangement uses TRBV28 and TRBJ1-3, with TRBD1 matching over 7 bases. This receptor was taken from a woman aged 25 to 39 with HIV. Sample: unsorted PBMCs, taken 0.2 years after starting antiretroviral therapy. The CDR3 DNA is TGTGCCAGCAGTTTAGGGACCCCCGGAGGGGGCCTTGGAAACACCATATATTTT. This sequence encodes CASSLGTPGGGLGNTIYF.